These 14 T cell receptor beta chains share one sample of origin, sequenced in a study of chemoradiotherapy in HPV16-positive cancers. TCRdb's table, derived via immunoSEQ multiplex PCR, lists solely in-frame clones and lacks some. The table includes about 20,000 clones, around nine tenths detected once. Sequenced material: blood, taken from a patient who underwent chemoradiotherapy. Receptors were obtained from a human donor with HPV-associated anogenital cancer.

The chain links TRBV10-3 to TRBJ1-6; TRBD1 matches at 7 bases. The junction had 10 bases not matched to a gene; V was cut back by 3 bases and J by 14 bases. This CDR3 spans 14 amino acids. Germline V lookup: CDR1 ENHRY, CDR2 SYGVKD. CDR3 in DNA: TGTGCCATCAGTGAAGGGTCAGGGGGAATAGCCCTCCACTTT. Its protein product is CAISEGSGGIALHF.

The CDR3 reads CATSGGETYEQYF. CDR3 bases: TGTGCCACTAGCGGGGGGGAAACCTACGAGCAGTACTTC. V is TRBV27 and J is TRBJ2-7; 12 nucleotides match TRBD2. This CDR3 comprises 13 residues. V gave up 10 bases and J gave up 2 bases; unmatched junction bases: 3. Germline CDR1 is MNHEY and CDR2 is SMNVEV (reference sequence).

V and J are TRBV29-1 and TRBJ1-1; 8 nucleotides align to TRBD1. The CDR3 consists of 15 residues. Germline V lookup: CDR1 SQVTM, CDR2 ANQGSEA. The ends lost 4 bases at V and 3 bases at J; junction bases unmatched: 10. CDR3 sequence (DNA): TGCAGCGTTGGTCCGGACAGGGTTCCGGACACTGAAGCTTTCTTT. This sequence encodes CSVGPDRVPDTEAFF.

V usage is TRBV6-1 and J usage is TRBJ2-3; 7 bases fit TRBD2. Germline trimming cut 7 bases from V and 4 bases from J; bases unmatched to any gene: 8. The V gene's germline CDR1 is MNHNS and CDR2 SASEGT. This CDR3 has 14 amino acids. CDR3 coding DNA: TGTGCCAGCATGGGAGGGAATGGGGCAGATACGCAGTATTTT. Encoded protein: CASMGGNGADTQYF.

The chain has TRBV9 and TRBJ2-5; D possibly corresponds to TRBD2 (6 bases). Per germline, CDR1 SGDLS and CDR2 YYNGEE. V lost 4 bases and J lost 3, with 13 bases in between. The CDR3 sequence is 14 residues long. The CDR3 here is CASSNSGGEETQYF. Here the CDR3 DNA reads TGTGCCAGCAGCAATTCCGGAGGGGAAGAGACCCAGTACTTC.

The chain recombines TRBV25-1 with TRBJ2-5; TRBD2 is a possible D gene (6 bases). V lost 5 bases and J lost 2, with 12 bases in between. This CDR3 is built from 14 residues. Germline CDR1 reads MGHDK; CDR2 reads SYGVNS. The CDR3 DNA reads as TGTGCCAGCAGTCCCCGGAGGGGACAAGAGACCCAGTACTTC. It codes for CASSPRRGQETQYF.

The CDR3, as DNA: TGCGCCAGCAGCCCTCCCAACCTGAACACTGAAGCTTTCTTT. Protein: CASSPPNLNTEAFF. The J gene is TRBJ1-1, the V gene TRBV4-1; no clear D. CDR3 length equals 14 residues. The germline V gene has CDR1 MGHRA and CDR2 YSYEKL. The V end lost 4 bases, the J end lost 0 bases, and 9 bases lay between the germline ends.

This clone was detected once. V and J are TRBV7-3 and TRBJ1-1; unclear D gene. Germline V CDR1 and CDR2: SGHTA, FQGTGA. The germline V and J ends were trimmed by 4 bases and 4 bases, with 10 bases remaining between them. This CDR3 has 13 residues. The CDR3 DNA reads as TGTGCCAGCAGCTACTTGGCAGGCACTGAAGCTTTCTTT. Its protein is CASSYLAGTEAFF.

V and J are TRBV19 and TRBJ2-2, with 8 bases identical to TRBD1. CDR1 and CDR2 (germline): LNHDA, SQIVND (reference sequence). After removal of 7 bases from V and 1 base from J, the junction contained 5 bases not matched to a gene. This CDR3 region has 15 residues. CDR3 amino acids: CASTTGTGNTGELFF. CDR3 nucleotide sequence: TGTGCCAGTACCACTGGGACAGGGAACACCGGGGAGCTGTTTTTT.

The DNA of the CDR3 is TGTGCCAGCGCCTTTGGGTCCCAAGAGACCCAGTACTTC. It translates to CASAFGSQETQYF. V gene TRBV6-1 combines with J gene TRBJ2-5, with D uncertain. The V end was cut by 8 bases, the J end by 1 base, with 11 bases between. Per the germline V gene, CDR1 is MNHNS and CDR2 is SASEGT. The CDR3 has 13 amino acids.

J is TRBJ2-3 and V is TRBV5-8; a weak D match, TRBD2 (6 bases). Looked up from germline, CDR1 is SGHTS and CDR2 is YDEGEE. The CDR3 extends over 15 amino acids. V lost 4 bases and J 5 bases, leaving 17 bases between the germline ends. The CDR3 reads CASSPGLGLVDTQYF. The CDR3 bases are TGTGCCAGCAGCCCGGGACTTGGGTTGGTAGATACGCAGTATTTT.

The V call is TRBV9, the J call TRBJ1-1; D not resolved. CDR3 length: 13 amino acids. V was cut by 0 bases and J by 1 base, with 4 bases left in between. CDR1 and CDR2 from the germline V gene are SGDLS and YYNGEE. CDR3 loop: CASSVGRNTEAFF. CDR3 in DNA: TGTGCCAGCAGCGTAGGACGGAACACTGAAGCTTTCTTT. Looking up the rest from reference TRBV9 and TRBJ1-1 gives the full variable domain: DSGVTQTPKHLITATGQRVTLRCSPRSGDLSVYWYQQSLDQGLQFLIQYYNGEERAKGNILERFSAQQFPDLHSELNLSSLELGDSALYFCASSVGRNTEAFFGQGTRLTVV.

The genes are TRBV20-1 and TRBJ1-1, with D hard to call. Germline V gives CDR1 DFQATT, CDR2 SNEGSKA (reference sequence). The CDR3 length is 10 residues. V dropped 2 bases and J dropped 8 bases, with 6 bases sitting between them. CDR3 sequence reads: CSARSEEAFF. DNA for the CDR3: TGCAGTGCTAGATCAGAGGAAGCTTTCTTT.

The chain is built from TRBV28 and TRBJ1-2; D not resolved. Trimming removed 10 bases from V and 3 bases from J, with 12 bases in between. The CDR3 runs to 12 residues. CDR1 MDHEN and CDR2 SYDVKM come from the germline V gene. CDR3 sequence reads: CATNVGDYGYTF. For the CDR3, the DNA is TGTGCCACCAACGTGGGTGACTATGGCTACACCTTC.